The source of this T cell receptor beta chain is a study of blood T cell repertoires in COVID-19. Study summary: From the United States, Italy and Spain came samples of acute and convalescent COVID-19.

Germline-derived CDR1 and CDR2 are GTSNPN and SVGIG (reference sequence). This CDR3 contains 14 residues. The ends lost 6 bases at V and 8 bases at J; junction bases unmatched: 7. Per the study methods: Amplification of reference gene primers provided the estimated nucleated cell counts. Some clones are missing from TCRdb's copy, which holds only in-frame ones; the method was immunoSEQ multiplex PCR. D and trimming come from the DNA, and the V and J calls and clone size come from that table. The sample comprises tens of thousands of clones, about nine tenths of which are singletons, and 6.4% rests with the top ten. This clone was seen only once.

The chain recombines TRBV30 with TRBJ2-2, with 12 nucleotides matching TRBD2. Sequenced sample: peripheral blood. The TCR comes from a woman between 65 and 79 years old with acute or convalescent COVID-19. The CDR3 bases are TGTGCCTGTAGACTAGCGGGAGTTAGGGGGGAGCTGTTTTTT. Translation gives CACRLAGVRGELFF.